This T cell receptor beta chain stems from a study of blood T cell repertoires in COVID-19 (dated by TCRdb to 2020 to 2021). Regarding the research as a whole: Collaborator samples came from the United States, Italy and Spain and covered acute and convalescent phases of COVID-19. The material from the prospective study consisted of cDNA or gDNA derived from T cells, B-cell-depleted T cells, or PBMCs. Deeply sampled blood TCRbeta repertoires from subjects exposed to, actively infected with, or recovered from COVID-19 were included in the dataset. The repertoires were released in a freely available public database meant as a resource for research on the immune response to SARS-CoV-2. The samples were drawn from two sources: the first 160 participants of the ongoing ImmuneRACE study, and over 1,000 subjects contributed by 6 global collaborators. The sample metadata nearly always contained a de-identified subject ID, COVID-19 status, age in years and sex. Where available, HLA class I and class II types were taken from metadata supplied by the sample provider and were not determined by assay-based typing. The paper as a whole reports these results and caveats: Clinical and demographic metadata were provided uncurated, with the amount varying by source and participant.

Details on this clone: Which antigen it targets is not known. It has no much larger one-base neighbor in the sample; base qualities were not kept.

One collaborating source in Seattle enrolled patients during active infection and followed them longitudinally through the course of disease. The collaborating institutions used their own protocols to collect whole blood in K2EDTA tubes. For TCRbeta analysis, collaborator samples were shipped as frozen whole blood, as isolated PBMCs, or as DNA extracted from either sample type. TCRbeta CDR3 regions were amplified from genomic DNA using the immunoSEQ Assay, a bias-controlled multiplex PCR. For the original study's pipeline: The number of nucleated cells in each sample was estimated from the amplification of reference gene primers within the assay. To quantify the absolute abundance of each unique TCRbeta CDR3 rearrangement, sequence reads were collapsed and filtered. For each sample, productive Simpson clonality was calculated by taking the square root of Simpson's diversity index across productive rearrangements. The clones in this table, taken by TCRdb from immuneACCESS, are in-frame only. Not every clone is retained; where verified, under half of the shortfall comes from an unresolved V gene, and the cause of the rest is unknown. That table is the source of V, J and clone size, and D and trimming were worked out from the DNA. In all, the sample holds 200,000 to 250,000 clones, and around 90% of those were seen once. Clones ranked in the top ten supply less than 3.5% of the sample.

The CDR3, cysteine through phenylalanine, is 16 amino acids long. Only CDR3 DNA remains: 48 bases, in frame from the first base. CDR1 and CDR2 are drawn from the germline V gene (reference sequence): SGHNT, YYREEE. Trimming at the junction amounts to 1 base on V and 0 bases on J, and the germline ends lie 13 bases apart. The rearrangement combines TRBV5-4 with TRBJ1-2, with no confident D gene call. This TCR was sampled from a young man with COVID-19, enrolled during active disease. Sequencing was done on a sample of peripheral blood. The sequenced DNA is TGTGCCAGCAGCTTGCGAGCGGGTGACACTAACTATGGCTACACCTTC. Its amino acids are CASSLRAGDTNYGYTF.